A single sample gave rise to the 26 T cell receptor beta chains below, sequenced in a study of cytomegalovirus exposure and HLA in healthy donors. PCR used 60 Vbeta primers and 13 Jbeta primers. Using immunoSEQ multiplex PCR, the repertoire was profiled, and TCRdb retains in-frame clones only, with some absent. The data contain around 180,000 clones, approximately 82% of them singletons. The source material was PBMCs. These receptors were collected from a girl aged 2-10 years in good health and CMV-seropositive.

The J gene is TRBJ1-1, the V gene TRBV1. TRBV1 is an annotated pseudogene. The CDR3 runs to 15 residues. DNA for the CDR3: TGCACCAGCAGCCAAGAAAGAGAAAGTAACACTGAAGCTTTCTTT. This encodes CTSSQERESNTEAFF.

This chain uses TRBV2 with TRBJ2-1; unclear D gene. Germline CDR1 SNHLY, CDR2 FYNNEI. The V end was cut by 1 base, the J end by 6 bases, with 10 bases between. CDR3 length equals 14 residues. CDR3 sequence (DNA): TGTGCCAGCAGTGAAGATCTCGCCGGCAATGAGCAGTTCTTC. It is translated as CASSEDLAGNEQFF.

This rearrangement joins TRBV19 to TRBJ2-3, with D possibly matching TRBD2 (5 bases). Germline V gene lookup returns CDR1 LNHDA and CDR2 SQIVND (reference sequence). The CDR3 runs 19 residues. V gave up 5 bases and J gave up 0 bases, with 24 bases separating them. This chain's CDR3 is CASSLSREYWTISTDTQYF. The CDR3 coding sequence is TGTGCCAGTAGTTTGTCGAGGGAGTACTGGACCATTAGCACAGATACGCAGTATTTT.

This sequence joins TRBV5-6 and TRBJ1-6; 8 nucleotides agree with TRBD1. In germline, CDR1 is SGHDT, CDR2 YYEEEE. V was clipped by 4 bases and J by 8 bases; unmatched bases: 8. CDR3 length equals 15 residues. The CDR3 sequence: CASSKSTGADSPLHF. CDR3 DNA sequence: TGTGCCAGCAGCAAGTCGACAGGGGCGGATTCACCCCTCCACTTT. The entire variable domain, with the rest obtained from reference TRBV5-6 and TRBJ1-6, is as follows: DAGVTQSPTHLIKTRGQQVTLRCSPKSGHDTVSWYQQALGQGPQFIFQYYEEEERQRGNFPDRFSGHQFPNYSSELNVNALLLGDSALYLCASSKSTGADSPLHFGNGTRLTVT.

The CDR3 sequence: CASSALGTRGTDTQYF. The DNA of the CDR3 is TGTGCCAGCAGCGCACTCGGGACTAGGGGCACAGATACGCAGTATTTT. The genes are TRBV11-2 and TRBJ2-3, with 8 nucleotides matching TRBD2. The CDR3 loop spans 16 amino acids. Trimming removed 5 bases from V and 1 base from J; junction bases left unmatched: 8. Germline values: CDR1 SGHAT, CDR2 FQNNGV.

This sequence joins TRBV6-5 and TRBJ2-1; D unclear. This CDR3 contains 14 residues. Per the germline V gene, CDR1 is MNHEY and CDR2 is SVGAGI. The V end was cut by 5 bases, the J end by 2 bases, with 10 bases between. CDR3 loop: CASSRQAAYNEQFF. In DNA form, the CDR3 reads TGTGCCAGCAGTCGTCAGGCCGCCTACAATGAGCAGTTCTTC.

This chain uses TRBV28 with TRBJ1-2; tentatively, D is TRBD1 (5 bases). This CDR3 spans 13 amino acids. The germline CDR1 and CDR2 sequences are MDHEN and SYDVKM. With 6 bases removed from V and 2 bases from J, the gap between germline ends came to 10 bases. CDR3 DNA: TGTGCCAGCAGCCGTGGGGGGAACTATGGCTACACCTTC. Translated: CASSRGGNYGYTF.

This chain uses TRBV28 with TRBJ1-3; D not certain. Germline CDR1 and CDR2: MDHEN and SYDVKM. V was clipped by 2 bases and J by 0 bases, with 8 bases between them. The CDR3 has 15 amino acids. CDR3 sequence reads: CASSLPQNSGNTIYF. CDR3 bases: TGTGCCAGCAGTTTACCCCAAAACTCTGGAAACACCATATATTTT.

The V gene is TRBV7-6, the J gene TRBJ1-4, with TRBD1 matching 7 bases. V lost 5 bases to trimming and J lost 8 bases; unmatched junction nucleotides: 8. Germline CDR1 is SGHVS and CDR2 is FNYEAQ. The length of the CDR3 is 14 residues. CDR3 amino acids: CASSRDPGQEKLFF. The DNA for the CDR3 is TGTGCCAGCAGCCGAGACCCGGGACAGGAAAAACTGTTTTTT.

Comments on this clone: One end of the junction is discordant with germline, which a read error may explain. The chain has TRBV2 and TRBJ1-2, with D possibly being TRBD1 (5 bases). Germline values: CDR1 SNHLY, CDR2 FYNNEI. CDR3 size: 12 residues. The CDR3 sequence: CASILETVSNAF. The CDR3 DNA reads as TGTGCCAGCATCCTGGAGACAGTCTCGAACGCCTTC.

This clone occurred a few times. The chain has TRBV6-6 and TRBJ1-4, with no clear D. Per germline, CDR1 MNHNY and CDR2 SVGAGI (reference sequence). The V and J ends lost 4 bases and 4 bases respectively, with 7 bases between them. This CDR3 comprises 13 residues. CDR3 in DNA: TGTGCCAGCAGTTCCCCGGGTAATGAAAAACTGTTTTTT. This sequence encodes CASSSPGNEKLFF.

V gene TRBV11-2 combines with J gene TRBJ1-2, with D perhaps matching TRBD1 (6 bases). Looked up from germline, CDR1 is SGHAT and CDR2 is FQNNGV. V shed 5 bases and J shed 3 bases, with 22 bases lying between them. The CDR3 length is 17 residues. CDR3 sequence: CASSPDGRGSEDYGYTF. CDR3 nucleotide sequence: TGTGCCAGCAGCCCAGACGGCAGGGGCTCTGAAGACTATGGCTACACCTTC. Together with reference TRBV11-2 and TRBJ1-2, the CDR3 gives the full variable domain: EAGVAQSPRYKIIEKRQSVAFWCNPISGHATLYWYQQILGQGPKLLIQFQNNGVVDDSQLPKDRFSAERLKGVDSTLKIQPAKLEDSAVYLCASSPDGRGSEDYGYTFGSGTRLTVV.

The J gene is TRBJ1-2, the V gene TRBV5-6; 8 bases are a match to TRBD1. V shed 4 bases, J shed 4 bases, and the junction held 6 bases outside the gene matches. The CDR3 consists of 14 residues. In germline, CDR1 is SGHDT, CDR2 YYEEEE. CDR3 nucleotide sequence: TGTGCCAGCAGCGGAGGACAGGGACCCTATGGCTACACCTTC. Its protein is CASSGGQGPYGYTF.

V gene TRBV7-3 combines with J gene TRBJ2-6; TRBD2 aligns across 10 bases. The V gene end was trimmed by 2 bases and the J gene end by 3 bases; junction bases not matched to a gene: 7. This CDR3 region has 18 residues. Germline-derived CDR1 and CDR2 are SGHTA and FQGTGA. The CDR3 reads CASSLVSSGSGGANVLTF. CDR3 nucleotides: TGTGCCAGCAGCTTAGTGTCTAGCGGGAGTGGTGGGGCCAACGTCCTGACTTTC.

The chain links TRBV15 to TRBJ2-1; D might be TRBD1 (6 bases). Germline V gene data show CDR1 as LNHNV and CDR2 as YYDKDF (reference sequence). With 3 bases removed from V and 0 bases from J, the gap between germline ends came to 9 bases. This CDR3 region has 15 residues. The CDR3 DNA sequence: TGTGCCACCAGCAGCCCGGGACACTCCTACAATGAGCAGTTCTTC. Translating it yields CATSSPGHSYNEQFF.

V gene TRBV5-1 combines with J gene TRBJ1-3; D is perhaps TRBD1 (5 bases). The germline V gene has CDR1 SGHRS and CDR2 YFSETQ. The CDR3 extends over 15 amino acids. The V end lost 0 bases, the J end lost 0 bases, and 7 bases lay between the germline ends. The CDR3 DNA is TGCGCCAGCAGCTTGGGACAGCTCTCTGGAAACACCATATATTTT. This encodes CASSLGQLSGNTIYF.

This sequence joins TRBV19 and TRBJ2-3, with 8 bases that match TRBD2. The CDR3 is 14 amino acids. J lost 2 bases, V lost 6 bases, and 4 bases had no gene match. Germline lookup yields CDR1 LNHDA and CDR2 SQIVND (reference sequence). CDR3 loop: CASRTSGLTDTQYF. The CDR3 coding sequence is TGTGCCAGTAGAACTAGCGGCCTCACAGATACGCAGTATTTT.

The chain is built from TRBV5-1 and TRBJ2-2, with 12 bases that match TRBD2. V lost 4 bases, J lost 4 bases, and 5 bases stayed unmatched. CDR3 size: 16 residues. Germline CDR1 reads SGHRS; CDR2 reads YFSETQ. CDR3 sequence: CASSATSGGITGELFF. The CDR3 DNA reads as TGCGCCAGCAGCGCGACTAGCGGGGGAATCACCGGGGAGCTGTTTTTT.

The chain is built from TRBV15 and TRBJ1-2; D not certain. V shed 0 bases and J shed 2 bases, with 10 bases lying between them. CDR1 and CDR2 (germline): LNHNV, YYDKDF (reference sequence). The CDR3 length is 15 residues. The CDR3 protein is CATSRDSEGNYGYTF. The DNA for the CDR3 is TGTGCCACCAGCAGAGATTCAGAGGGAAACTATGGCTACACCTTC.

The chain joins TRBV28 to TRBJ1-2, with 7 bases fitting TRBD1. The CDR3 contains 15 residues. V dropped 5 bases and J dropped 10; count of bases not matched to a gene: 16. Germline V gene lookup returns CDR1 MDHEN and CDR2 SYDVKM. CDR3: CASSPSHRGGGFYTF. CDR3 bases: TGTGCCAGCAGTCCATCCCACCGAGGGGGCGGATTCTACACCTTC.

The J gene is TRBJ1-2, the V gene TRBV18; 8 nucleotides line up with TRBD1. The CDR3 totals 15 residues. V lost 4 bases and J lost 5; bases outside the gene matches: 9. In germline, CDR1 is KGHSH, CDR2 LQKENI. This chain's CDR3 is CASSRGTGQGYGYTF. DNA of the CDR3: TGTGCCAGCTCACGCGGGACAGGCCAGGGGTATGGCTACACCTTC.

J is TRBJ1-4 and V is TRBV2, with TRBD1 identical over 7 bases. This CDR3 is 14 amino acids long. V was clipped by 8 bases and J by 6 bases; unmatched bases: 9. Germline values: CDR1 SNHLY, CDR2 FYNNEI. CDR3 region: CASQIQGEHEKLFF. CDR3 sequence (DNA): TGTGCCAGCCAAATCCAGGGGGAACATGAAAAACTGTTTTTT.

The chain has TRBV4-1 and TRBJ2-1, with 11 nucleotides matching TRBD2. The CDR3 consists of 16 residues. V shed 5 bases and J 2 bases; nucleotides not matched to a gene: 5. Germline CDR1 and CDR2: MGHRA and YSYEKL. CDR3 sequence (DNA): TGCGCCAGCAGCGACTTAGCGGGGGGGCCCTACAATGAGCAGTTCTTC. This gives the protein CASSDLAGGPYNEQFF.

A single count supports this clone. The chain uses TRBV5-1 and TRBJ2-7; perhaps TRBD1 as D (6 bases). The V gene's germline CDR1 is SGHRS and CDR2 YFSETQ. Deletions cut 4 bases from V and 3 bases from J, with 14 bases between. This CDR3 spans 14 amino acids. CDR3 residues: CASSPQGTYYEQYF. The CDR3 bases are TGCGCCAGCAGCCCGCAGGGGACCTACTACGAGCAGTACTTC. Full variable domain (missing parts from reference TRBV5-1 and TRBJ2-7): KAGVTQTPRYLIKTRGQQVTLSCSPISGHRSVSWYQQTPGQGLQFLFEYFSETQRNKGNFPGRFSGRQFSNSRSEMNVSTLELGDSALYLCASSPQGTYYEQYFGPGTRLTVT.

The V and J genes are TRBV6-5 and TRBJ1-5, with D tentatively TRBD1 (5 bases). V was trimmed by 6 bases and J by 5 bases, leaving 11 bases between them. Germline V gene lookup returns CDR1 MNHEY and CDR2 SVGAGI. This CDR3 region has 13 residues. The CDR3 sequence: CASSRGIYQPQHF. The CDR3 nucleotides are TGTGCCAGCAGCCGGGGGATCTATCAGCCCCAGCATTTT.

This clone was counted a few times. The chain combines TRBV28 with TRBJ2-7; TRBD2 matches at 8 bases. Trimming removed 7 bases from V and 0 bases from J; junction bases left unmatched: 5. CDR1 is MDHEN, CDR2 SYDVKM, per germline. The CDR3 covers 14 residues. The CDR3, as DNA: TGTGCCAGCAACCCTAGCGGGCCCTCCTACGAGCAGTACTTC. Protein sequence: CASNPSGPSYEQYF.